A single T cell receptor (beta chain) is shown here with its context. Its matching antigen is unknown. The data were obtained in a study of regulatory T cells in long-lasting Graves disease. Arm-PCR of CDR3 regions and iRepertoire HTBI primers were used to build TCR beta libraries. TCRdb redid the calling of the multiplex PCR reads with MiXCR, one entry per CDR3 protein. The data show approximately 380,000 distinct CDR3 sequences, around 20% seen once. Study findings and constraints: Sample size, which was small, may have reduced accuracy. Persistent patients had more shared public clonotypes (around 2,800) than new patients (966). Persistent disease was associated with favored TRBV28 usage and with favored use of TRBJ1-2 and TRBJ2-5. Investigators studied peripheral blood only, not thyroid tissue.

Regarding time point: persistent/refractory GD, antithyroid drugs over 5 years with positive TRAb. Preparation of the TCR library used RNA extracted from PBMCs. The junction had 12 bases not matched to a gene; V was cut back by 6 bases and J by 2 bases. The CDR3 spans 17 residues. The V gene's germline CDR1 is MDHEN and CDR2 SYDVKM. The TCR comes from a female donor with Graves disease. Sequenced here: peripheral blood mononuclear cells (PBMCs), sampled when the disease was refractory, from a patient treated with antithyroid drugs. The genes are TRBV28 and TRBJ2-1; TRBD2 agrees at 8 bases. The CDR3: CASRPTSGSGTYNEQFF. The CDR3 region has the DNA TGTGCCAGCAGACCTACTAGCGGCTCAGGGACCTACAATGAGCAGTTCTTC.